This entry features one T cell receptor beta chain sequence. What it binds is unknown. The data are from a study of shared clonotypes between healthy human individuals. Background on the study: Per donor, three plates held CD4 naive cells, three held CD4 memory, two held CD8 naive and one held CD8 memory.

Profiled with immunoSEQ multiplex PCR; TCRdb holds only in-frame clones, not every one. The sample records around 2.5 million clones, more than 85% being singletons. The CDR3 runs to 15 residues. With 0 bases clipped from V and 5 bases from J, the junction kept 4 bases outside the gene matches. Germline CDR1 reads LGHNA; CDR2 reads YNFKEQ. Study-level results: Clonotype sharing among donors, it was expected, would be affected by sequencing depth.

Sequenced input: naive CD4+ T cells from PBMCs. Subset denoted: CD45RA+ positively selected. V gene TRBV4-2 combines with J gene TRBJ1-5; 7 bases match TRBD1. This TCR was sampled from a young man in good health. Some clones in this sample may be carry-over from other donors' samples. CDR3 coding DNA: TGTGCCAGCAGCCAAGATTTAACAGGGGATCAGCCCCAGCATTTT. Translating gives CASSQDLTGDQPQHF.